The 19 T cell receptor beta chains given below trace back to one sample, sequenced in a study of shared clonotypes between healthy human individuals. TCRdb's copy holds only in-frame clones and misses some; the assay was immunoSEQ multiplex PCR. Here the sample spans about 1.1 million clones, approximately 80% being singletons. The specimen sequenced was memory CD4+ T cells from PBMCs. Sample subset: CD45RA-negative fraction. Receptors originate from a man younger than 35 in good health. Some clones in this sample may be carry-over from other donors' samples.

The V call is TRBV28, the J call TRBJ1-1; D gene ambiguous. V shed 3 bases and J shed 0 bases, with 8 bases lying between them. Germline V gene lookup returns CDR1 MDHEN and CDR2 SYDVKM. The CDR3 has 14 residues. CDR3 coding DNA: TGTGCCAGCAGTTTCCCAGGAATGAACACTGAAGCTTTCTTT. Translated: CASSFPGMNTEAFF.

This clone was detected only once. This rearrangement joins TRBV20-1 to TRBJ1-1; D may be TRBD1 (5 bases). The V and J ends lost 5 bases and 11 bases respectively, with 15 bases between them. CDR1 and CDR2 from the germline V gene are DFQATT and SNEGSKA (reference sequence). This CDR3 spans 11 amino acids. The CDR3 DNA follows: TGCAGTGCTTGGGGGGGATCAGGGGCTTTCTTT. Translated, it gives CSAWGGSGAFF.

CDR3 sequence (DNA): TGTGCCTGGACTAAGGGGGTGGCGTACGAGCAGTACTTC. It yields the protein CAWTKGVAYEQYF. This chain connects TRBV30 to TRBJ2-5, with a possible D match to TRBD1 (6 bases). Gene TRBJ2-7 matches the end of the DNA better, so the J call may be wrong. Germline CDR1 is GTSNPN and CDR2 is SVGIG (reference sequence). CDR3 length equals 13 residues.

The genes are TRBV30 and TRBJ2-7; TRBD1 aligns across 8 bases. Trimming at V came to 0 bases and at J to 6 bases, leaving 4 bases not matched to a gene. CDR3 size: 13 residues. Germline values: CDR1 GTSNPN, CDR2 SVGIG (reference sequence). CDR3 residues: CAWSVPGGFEQYF. As DNA, the CDR3 is TGTGCCTGGAGTGTCCCAGGGGGCTTCGAGCAGTACTTC. Drawing the rest from reference TRBV30 and TRBJ2-7, the complete variable domain is SQTIHQWPATLVQPVGSPLSLECTVEGTSNPNLYWYRQAAGRGLQLLFYSVGIGQISSEVPQNLSASRPQDRQFILSSKKLLLSDSGFYLCAWSVPGGFEQYFGPGTRLTVT.

DNA of the CDR3: TGTGCCTGGTCTTACGGCGCTGGGCAGCCCCAGCATTTT. It encodes CAWSYGAGQPQHF. J is TRBJ1-5 and V is TRBV30, with D unclear. The germline V and J ends were trimmed by 5 bases and 7 bases, with 15 bases remaining between them. Looked up from germline, CDR1 is GTSNPN and CDR2 is SVGIG (reference sequence). This CDR3 has 13 residues.

This clone was recorded a few times. The J gene is TRBJ2-5, the V gene TRBV28; the D gene could be TRBD1 or TRBD2 (6 bases each). The germline V and J ends were trimmed by 3 bases and 4 bases, with 15 bases remaining between them. This CDR3 has 15 amino acids. Germline-derived CDR1 and CDR2 are MDHEN and SYDVKM. The CDR3 DNA reads TGTGCCAGCAGTTTGGCAGGGGACGGGGGAGAGACCCAGTACTTC. It encodes CASSLAGDGGETQYF.

This chain joins TRBV7-6 and TRBJ2-5; 7 bases match TRBD1. Germline CDR1 reads SGHVS; CDR2 reads FNYEAQ. With 0 bases clipped from V and 7 bases from J, the junction kept 8 bases outside the gene matches. This CDR3 has 15 residues. The CDR3 loop is CASSLAPTGRGTQYF. CDR3 sequence (DNA): TGTGCCAGCAGCTTAGCGCCGACAGGGAGAGGGACCCAGTACTTC. The full variable domain, with the rest looked up from reference TRBV7-6 and TRBJ2-5, is GAGVSQSPRYKVTKRGQDVALRCDPISGHVSLYWYRQALGQGPEFLTYFNYEAQQDKSGLPNDRFSAERPEGSISTLTIQRTEQRDSAMYRCASSLAPTGRGTQYFGPGTRLLVL.

This clone was observed a few times. Other DNA sequences of this sample code for an identical CDR3. CDR3 DNA: TGTGCCAGCAGCTTAGCCAGGGGAAACACCATATATTTT. It specifies CASSLARGNTIYF. This chain joins TRBV7-2 and TRBJ1-3, with no clear D. The CDR3 contains 13 residues. V lost 0 bases and J 4 bases, leaving 4 bases between the germline ends. The germline CDR1 and CDR2 sequences are SGHTA and FQGNSA.

V usage is TRBV6-1 and J usage is TRBJ1-2; weak D call: TRBD1 (5 bases). CDR3 length: 15 residues. Germline V CDR1 and CDR2: MNHNS, SASEGT. Trimming stripped 6 bases from V and 1 base from J, with 15 bases between. The CDR3 bases are TGTGCCAGCAGCAAAACGGAAGACAGTAACTATGGCTACACCTTC. Protein product: CASSKTEDSNYGYTF.

In its sample, this clone was seen a few times. J is TRBJ2-1 and V is TRBV7-3; no definite D call. The ends were cut back, 4 bases at V and 9 bases at J, with 13 bases in the middle. The germline gives CDR1 SGHTA, CDR2 FQGTGA. This CDR3 has 13 residues. CDR3 in DNA: TGTGCCAGCAGCTCAACTCTGGGTACTGAGCAGTTCTTC. Its translation: CASSSTLGTEQFF.

This clone was seen more than once but under ten times. The gene calls are TRBV28 and TRBJ1-2; TRBD1 agrees at 7 bases. Trimming removed 5 bases from V and 6 bases from J; junction bases left unmatched: 9. Germline-derived CDR1 and CDR2 are MDHEN and SYDVKM. The length of the CDR3 is 14 residues. The CDR3 loop reads CASSPTGSRNGYTF. For the CDR3, the DNA is TGTGCCAGCAGTCCGACAGGGTCGAGGAATGGCTACACCTTC.

The chain employs TRBV29-1 and TRBJ2-2; D is unresolved. Germline V lookup: CDR1 SQVTM, CDR2 ANQGSEA. V lost 4 bases to trimming and J lost 7 bases, with 16 bases between them. The CDR3 is 14 amino acids. The CDR3 DNA reads as TGCAGCGTTGCCGGGCACTACCTTGGCGGGGAGCTGTTTTTT. It specifies CSVAGHYLGGELFF.

This rearrangement joins TRBV2 to TRBJ2-5, with 7 bases lining up with TRBD2. The V and J ends lost 6 bases and 2 bases, in that order; junction bases with no gene match: 6. Germline CDR1 is SNHLY and CDR2 is FYNNEI. This CDR3 is built from 14 residues. CDR3 nucleotides: TGTGCCAGCAGAACCAGGGAGGGACAAGAGACCCAGTACTTC. It specifies CASRTREGQETQYF.

Concerning this clone: One end of the junction does not line up with germline, which may come from a read error. The chain carries TRBV5-3 and TRBJ2-7; 13 bases fit TRBD2. TRBV5-3 is an ORF, with its function uncertain. This CDR3 has 16 amino acids. CDR3 residues: CARSFRASGTSGMADF. In DNA, the CDR3 is TGTGCCAGAAGCTTTCGTGCCTCTGGGACTAGCGGGATGGCTGACTTC.

V gene TRBV29-1 combines with J gene TRBJ1-2; the D gene is possibly TRBD1 (5 bases). V was cut by 5 bases and J by 4 bases, with 17 bases left in between. The CDR3 length is 14 residues. Germline CDR1 reads SQVTM; CDR2 reads ANQGSEA. The chain's CDR3 is CSVSPVAGLYGYTF. CDR3 coding DNA: TGCAGCGTTTCCCCGGTGGCAGGGCTCTATGGCTACACCTTC.

The V call is TRBV4-1, the J call TRBJ2-3, with TRBD2 matching 12 bases. Trimming at V came to 4 bases and at J to 2 bases, leaving 7 bases not matched to a gene. The CDR3 has 17 residues. CDR1 is MGHRA, CDR2 YSYEKL, per germline. The CDR3 DNA reads as TGCGCCAGCAGCCGCCGGACTAGCGGGGACACCACAGATACGCAGTATTTT. This sequence encodes CASSRRTSGDTTDTQYF.

The chain uses TRBV5-1 and TRBJ2-3, with D perhaps TRBD1 (6 bases). The CDR3 consists of 15 residues. With 1 base removed from V and 2 bases from J, the gap between germline ends came to 11 bases. Looked up from germline, CDR1 is SGHRS and CDR2 is YFSETQ. The DNA for the CDR3 is TGCGCCAGCAGCTTGCAGGGGCTCCCCACAGATACGCAGTATTTT. It translates to CASSLQGLPTDTQYF.

A remark on this clone: This may stem from a read error, because a much larger clone lies one nucleotide away. V and J are TRBV5-8 and TRBJ2-7; D remains ambiguous. Germline-derived CDR1 and CDR2 are SGHTS and YDEGEE. Trimming left V 3 bases short and J 2 bases short, with 3 bases between. This CDR3 contains 11 residues. The CDR3 nucleotides read TGTGCCAGCAGCTACGCCTACGAGCAGTACTTC. Encoded protein: CASSYAYEQYF.

The chain is built from TRBV6-6 and TRBJ1-2, with TRBD1 matching over 10 bases. V gave up 4 bases and J gave up 4 bases; unmatched junction bases: 3. In germline, CDR1 is MNHNY, CDR2 SVGAGI (reference sequence). The CDR3 runs 14 residues. CDR3 loop: CASSSTGGVYGYTF. CDR3 DNA: TGTGCCAGCAGTTCGACAGGGGGCGTCTATGGCTACACCTTC.